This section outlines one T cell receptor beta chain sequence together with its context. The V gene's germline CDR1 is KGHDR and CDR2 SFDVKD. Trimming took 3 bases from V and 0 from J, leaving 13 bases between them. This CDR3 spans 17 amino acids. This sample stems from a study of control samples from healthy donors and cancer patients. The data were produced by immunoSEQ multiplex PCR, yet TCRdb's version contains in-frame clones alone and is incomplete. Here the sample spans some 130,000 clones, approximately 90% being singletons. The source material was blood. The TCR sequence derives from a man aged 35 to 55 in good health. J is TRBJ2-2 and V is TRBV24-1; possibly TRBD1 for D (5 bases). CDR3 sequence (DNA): TGTGCCACCAGTGATCAGCTACAGGTCGCGAACACCGGGGAGCTGTTTTTT. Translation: CATSDQLQVANTGELFF.